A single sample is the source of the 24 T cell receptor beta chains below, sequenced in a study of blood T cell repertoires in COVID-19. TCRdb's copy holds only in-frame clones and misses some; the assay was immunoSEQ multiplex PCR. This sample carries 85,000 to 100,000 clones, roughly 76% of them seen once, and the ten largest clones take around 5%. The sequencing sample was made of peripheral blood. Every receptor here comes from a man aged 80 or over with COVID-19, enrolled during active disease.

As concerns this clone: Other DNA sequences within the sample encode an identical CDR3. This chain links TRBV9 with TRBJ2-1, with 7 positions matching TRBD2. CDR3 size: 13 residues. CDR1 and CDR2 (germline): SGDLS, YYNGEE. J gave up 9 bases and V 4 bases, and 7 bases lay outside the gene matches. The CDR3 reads CASSPQRGVEQFF. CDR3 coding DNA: TGTGCCAGCAGCCCCCAGCGGGGCGTTGAGCAGTTCTTC.

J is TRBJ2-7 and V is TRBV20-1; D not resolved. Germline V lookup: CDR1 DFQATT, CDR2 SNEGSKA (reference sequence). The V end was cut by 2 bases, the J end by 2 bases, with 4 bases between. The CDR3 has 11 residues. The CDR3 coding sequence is TGCAGTGCTAGAAGCACCTACGAGCAGTACTTC. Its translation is CSARSTYEQYF.

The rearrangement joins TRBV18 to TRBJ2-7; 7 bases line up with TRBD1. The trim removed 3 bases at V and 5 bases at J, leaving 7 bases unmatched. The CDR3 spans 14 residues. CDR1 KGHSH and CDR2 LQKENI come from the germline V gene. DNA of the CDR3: TGTGCCAGCTCACCCGGGACAGCGCAGGACGAGCAGTACTTC. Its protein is CASSPGTAQDEQYF.

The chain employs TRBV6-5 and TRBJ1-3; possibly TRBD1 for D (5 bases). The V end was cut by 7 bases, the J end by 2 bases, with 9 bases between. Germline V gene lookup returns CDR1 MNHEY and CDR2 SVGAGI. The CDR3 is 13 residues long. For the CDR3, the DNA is TGTGCCAGCACGCAGGGAACTGGAAACACCATATATTTT. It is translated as CASTQGTGNTIYF.

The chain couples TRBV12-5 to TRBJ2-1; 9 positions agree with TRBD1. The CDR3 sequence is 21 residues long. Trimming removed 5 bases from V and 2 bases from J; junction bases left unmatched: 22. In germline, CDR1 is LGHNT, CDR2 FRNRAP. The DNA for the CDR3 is TGTGCTAGTGGTCCACGTCCCCAACAGGGGGCGGTTGACCCTCCCTACAATGAGCAGTTCTTC. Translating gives CASGPRPQQGAVDPPYNEQFF.

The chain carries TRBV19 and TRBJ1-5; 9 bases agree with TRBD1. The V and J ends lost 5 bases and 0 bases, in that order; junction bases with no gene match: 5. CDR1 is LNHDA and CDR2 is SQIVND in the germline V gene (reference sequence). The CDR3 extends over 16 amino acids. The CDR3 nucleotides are TGTGCCAGTAGTTCTACAGGGGGCTTTAGCAATCAGCCCCAGCATTTT. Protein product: CASSSTGGFSNQPQHF.

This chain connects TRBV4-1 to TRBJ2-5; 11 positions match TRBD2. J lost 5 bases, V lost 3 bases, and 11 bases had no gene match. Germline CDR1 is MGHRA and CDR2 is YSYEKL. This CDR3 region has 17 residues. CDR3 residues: CASSQGFSGGARETQYF. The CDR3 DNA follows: TGCGCCAGCAGCCAGGGCTTTAGCGGGGGGGCCAGGGAGACCCAGTACTTC.

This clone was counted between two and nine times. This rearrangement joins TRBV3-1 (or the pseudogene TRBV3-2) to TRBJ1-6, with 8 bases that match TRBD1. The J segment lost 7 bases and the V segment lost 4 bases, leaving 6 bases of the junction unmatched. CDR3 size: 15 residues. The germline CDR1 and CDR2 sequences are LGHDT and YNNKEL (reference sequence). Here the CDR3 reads CASSRGDRWNSPLHF. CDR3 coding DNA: TGTGCCAGCAGCCGGGGGGACAGGTGGAATTCACCCCTCCACTTT.

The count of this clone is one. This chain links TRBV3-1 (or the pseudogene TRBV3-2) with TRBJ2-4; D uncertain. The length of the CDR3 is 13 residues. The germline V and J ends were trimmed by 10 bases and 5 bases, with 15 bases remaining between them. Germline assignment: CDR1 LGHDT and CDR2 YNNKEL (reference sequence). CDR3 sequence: CATAFGEENIQYF. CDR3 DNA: TGTGCCACGGCCTTCGGAGAGGAAAACATTCAGTACTTC.

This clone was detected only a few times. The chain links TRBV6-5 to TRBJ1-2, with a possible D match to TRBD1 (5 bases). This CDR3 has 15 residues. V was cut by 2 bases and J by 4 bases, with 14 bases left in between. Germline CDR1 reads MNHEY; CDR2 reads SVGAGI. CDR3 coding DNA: TGTGCCAGCAGTTACAGGGGCAGAACTACCTATGGCTACACCTTC. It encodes CASSYRGRTTYGYTF.

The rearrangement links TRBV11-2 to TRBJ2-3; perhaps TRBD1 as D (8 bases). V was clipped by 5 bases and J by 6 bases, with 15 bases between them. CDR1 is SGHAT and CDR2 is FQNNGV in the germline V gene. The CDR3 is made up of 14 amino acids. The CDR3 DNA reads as TGTGCCAGCAGCCTACAGGGGGGGTGGGATACGCAGTATTTT. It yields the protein CASSLQGGWDTQYF.

DNA for the CDR3: TGTGCCATCAGCGTACAGGGGGCTAGTCAGCCCCAGCATTTT. It specifies CAISVQGASQPQHF. The chain links TRBV10-3 to TRBJ1-5; 9 nucleotides line up with TRBD1. The junction had 6 bases not matched to a gene; V was cut back by 6 bases and J by 6 bases. The CDR3 is 14 residues long. Germline CDR1 is ENHRY and CDR2 is SYGVKD.

The DNA for the CDR3 is TGTGCCAGCAGCCGGGACAGGGGGGGGTACGAGCAGTACTTC. This translates into CASSRDRGGYEQYF. The chain recombines TRBV13 with TRBJ2-7; TRBD1 matches at 11 bases. In germline, CDR1 is PRHDT, CDR2 FYEKMQ (reference sequence). Trimming at V came to 5 bases and at J to 4 bases, leaving 4 bases not matched to a gene. This CDR3 has 14 amino acids.

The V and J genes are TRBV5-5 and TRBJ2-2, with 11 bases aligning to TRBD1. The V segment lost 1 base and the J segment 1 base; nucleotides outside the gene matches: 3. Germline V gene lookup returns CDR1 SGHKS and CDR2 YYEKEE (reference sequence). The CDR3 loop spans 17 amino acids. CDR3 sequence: CASSLTGTGGNTGELFF. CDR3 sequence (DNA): TGTGCCAGCAGCTTGACTGGGACAGGGGGGAACACCGGGGAGCTGTTTTTT.

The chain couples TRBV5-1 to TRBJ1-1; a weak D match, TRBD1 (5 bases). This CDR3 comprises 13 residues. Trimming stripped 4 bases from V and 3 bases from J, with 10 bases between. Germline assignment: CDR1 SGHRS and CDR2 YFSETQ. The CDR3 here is CASSPRQHTEAFF. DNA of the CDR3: TGCGCCAGCAGCCCGAGACAGCACACTGAAGCTTTCTTT.

In DNA, the CDR3 is TGTGCCAGCAGCGTAGAATCTAGCGGATACAATGAGCAGTTCTTC. It encodes CASSVESSGYNEQFF. The chain joins TRBV9 to TRBJ2-1, with TRBD2 identical over 7 bases. The CDR3 runs 15 residues. V lost 0 bases and J lost 4; bases outside the gene matches: 4. The germline V gene has CDR1 SGDLS and CDR2 YYNGEE.

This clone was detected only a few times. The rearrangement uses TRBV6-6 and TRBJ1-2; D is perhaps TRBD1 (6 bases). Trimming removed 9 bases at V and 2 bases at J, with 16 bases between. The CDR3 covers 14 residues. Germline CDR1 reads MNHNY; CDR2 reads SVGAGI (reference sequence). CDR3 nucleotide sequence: TGTGCCAGTAGCCGCGGGGGGCTCAACTATGGCTACACCTTC. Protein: CASSRGGLNYGYTF.

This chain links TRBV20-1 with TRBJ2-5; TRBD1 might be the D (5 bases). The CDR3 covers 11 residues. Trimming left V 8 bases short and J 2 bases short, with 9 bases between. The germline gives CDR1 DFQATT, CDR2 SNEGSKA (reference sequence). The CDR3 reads CSIQGQETQYF. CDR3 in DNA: TGCAGTATCCAGGGACAAGAGACCCAGTACTTC.

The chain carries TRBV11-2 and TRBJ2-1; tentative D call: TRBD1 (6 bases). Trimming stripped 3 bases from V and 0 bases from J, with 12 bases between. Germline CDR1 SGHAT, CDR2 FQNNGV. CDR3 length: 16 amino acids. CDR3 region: CASSFQGTRSYNEQFF. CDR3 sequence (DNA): TGTGCCAGCAGCTTTCAGGGGACCCGCTCCTACAATGAGCAGTTCTTC.

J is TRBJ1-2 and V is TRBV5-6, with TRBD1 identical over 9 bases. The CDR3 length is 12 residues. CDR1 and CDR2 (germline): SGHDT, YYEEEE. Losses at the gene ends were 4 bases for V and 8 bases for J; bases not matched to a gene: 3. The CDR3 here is CASSTGGWGYTF. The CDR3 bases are TGTGCCAGCAGCACAGGGGGCTGGGGCTACACCTTC.

The CDR3 coding sequence is TGCGCCAGCAGCCAAGTCAGCGGCAGGTTCCTCTCTGGGGCCAACGTCCTGACTTTC. Amino acid sequence: CASSQVSGRFLSGANVLTF. The rearrangement links TRBV4-3 to TRBJ2-6, with D perhaps matching TRBD2 (5 bases). Trimming removed 1 base from V and 0 bases from J, with 16 bases in between. Germline V gene data show CDR1 as LGHNA and CDR2 as YSLEER. The CDR3 contains 19 residues.

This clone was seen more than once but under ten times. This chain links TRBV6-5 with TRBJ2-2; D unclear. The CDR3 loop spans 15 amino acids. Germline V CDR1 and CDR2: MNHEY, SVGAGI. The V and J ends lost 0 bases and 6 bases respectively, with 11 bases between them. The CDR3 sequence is CASSYSRQGSGELFF. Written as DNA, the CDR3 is TGTGCCAGCAGTTACTCGAGGCAAGGATCCGGGGAGCTGTTTTTT.

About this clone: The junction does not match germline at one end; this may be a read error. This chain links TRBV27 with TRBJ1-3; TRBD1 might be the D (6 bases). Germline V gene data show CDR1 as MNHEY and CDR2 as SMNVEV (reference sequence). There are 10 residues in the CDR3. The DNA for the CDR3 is TGTGCCAGACCAACCCGGGACATCGCTTTT. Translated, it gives CARPTRDIAF.

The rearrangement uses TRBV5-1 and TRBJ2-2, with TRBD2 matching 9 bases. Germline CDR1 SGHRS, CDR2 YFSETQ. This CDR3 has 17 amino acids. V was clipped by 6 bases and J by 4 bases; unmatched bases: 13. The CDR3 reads CASTEAAGGGATGELFF. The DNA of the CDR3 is TGCGCCAGCACCGAAGCGGCAGGCGGGGGGGCCACCGGGGAGCTGTTTTTT.